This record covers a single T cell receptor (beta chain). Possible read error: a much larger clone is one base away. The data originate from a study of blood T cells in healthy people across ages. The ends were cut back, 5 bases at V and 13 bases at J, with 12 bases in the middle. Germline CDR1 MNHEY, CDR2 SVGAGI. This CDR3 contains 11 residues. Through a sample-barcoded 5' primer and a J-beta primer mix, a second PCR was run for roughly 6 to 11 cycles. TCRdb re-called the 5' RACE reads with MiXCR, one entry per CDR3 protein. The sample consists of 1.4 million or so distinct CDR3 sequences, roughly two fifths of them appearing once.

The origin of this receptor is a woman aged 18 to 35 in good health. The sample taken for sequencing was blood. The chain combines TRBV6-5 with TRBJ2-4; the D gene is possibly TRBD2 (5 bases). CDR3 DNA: TGTGCCAGCAGTGCGAGGGATGAGCAGTACTTC. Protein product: CASSARDEQYF.